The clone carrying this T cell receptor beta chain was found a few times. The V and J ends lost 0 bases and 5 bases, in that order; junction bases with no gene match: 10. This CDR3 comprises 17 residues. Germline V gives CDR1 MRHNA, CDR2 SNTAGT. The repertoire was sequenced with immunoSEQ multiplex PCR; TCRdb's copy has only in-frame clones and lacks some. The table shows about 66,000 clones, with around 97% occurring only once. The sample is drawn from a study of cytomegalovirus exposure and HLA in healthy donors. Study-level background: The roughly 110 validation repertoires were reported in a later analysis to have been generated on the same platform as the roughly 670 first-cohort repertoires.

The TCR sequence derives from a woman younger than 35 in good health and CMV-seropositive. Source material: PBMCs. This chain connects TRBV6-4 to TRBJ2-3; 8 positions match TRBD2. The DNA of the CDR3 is TGTGCCAGCAGTGACTCGAACAGCGGGGGCGGTGTAGATACGCAGTATTTT. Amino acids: CASSDSNSGGGVDTQYF.